These 20 T cell receptor beta chains were all obtained from the same sample, sequenced in a study of cytomegalovirus exposure and HLA in healthy donors. The PCR contained 60 Vbeta and 13 Jbeta primers. Using immunoSEQ multiplex PCR, the repertoire was profiled, and TCRdb retains in-frame clones only, with some absent. The table has some 110,000 clones, about 79% seen once. Source material: PBMCs. These receptors originate from a man aged 60 to 69 in good health and CMV-seropositive.

The V gene is TRBV7-3, the J gene TRBJ2-7, with 7 bases identical to TRBD1. V lost 5 bases to trimming and J lost 1 base; unmatched junction nucleotides: 8. The CDR3 has 15 amino acids. CDR1 SGHTA and CDR2 FQGTGA come from the germline V gene. The CDR3 protein is CASSLAGGTSYEQYF. The CDR3 DNA sequence: TGTGCCAGCAGCCTCGCAGGGGGAACGTCCTACGAGCAGTACTTC.

The CDR3 coding sequence is TGTGCCAGTAGTATGGTCGGGTTTTATGGCTACACCTTC. This translates into CASSMVGFYGYTF. The V call is TRBV19, the J call TRBJ1-2; D not resolved. The CDR3 extends over 13 amino acids. The ends were cut back, 3 bases at V and 5 bases at J, with 10 bases in the middle. Germline CDR1 and CDR2: LNHDA and SQIVND (reference sequence).

The chain combines TRBV10-2 with TRBJ1-6; no firm D call. This CDR3 comprises 16 residues. The V end lost 2 bases, the J end lost 4 bases, and 12 bases lay between the germline ends. CDR1 and CDR2 (germline): WSHSY, SAAADI. The CDR3 reads CASSEGPRGYNSPLHF. CDR3 in DNA: TGCGCCAGCAGTGAGGGGCCTCGGGGTTATAATTCACCCCTCCACTTT.

In this sample, this clone turned up a few times. The genes are TRBV4-1 and TRBJ2-7, with 7 bases identical to TRBD2. The CDR3 covers 13 residues. V was pared by 0 bases and J by 7 bases, with 3 bases of the junction left unmatched. Germline V gene data show CDR1 as MGHRA and CDR2 as YSYEKL. CDR3 DNA sequence: TGCGCCAGCAGCCAAGAGAGCGGGGATGAGCAGTACTTC. It codes for CASSQESGDEQYF.

This clone was found a few times. The chain recombines TRBV5-8 with TRBJ1-5, with 9 bases aligning to TRBD1. Per germline, CDR1 SGHTS and CDR2 YDEGEE. The CDR3 length is 17 residues. J was trimmed by 4 bases and V by 0 bases; bases with no gene match: 8. The CDR3 DNA is TGTGCCAGCAGCTTGGGGACAGGGGTTTTCAGGAATCAGCCCCAGCATTTT. Translation: CASSLGTGVFRNQPQHF.

A remark on this clone: The junction does not match germline at one end; this may be a read error. V gene TRBV7-9 combines with J gene TRBJ2-4; 8 positions match TRBD1. This CDR3 is built from 16 residues. Germline-derived CDR1 and CDR2 are SEHNR and FQNEAQ (reference sequence). CDR3 nucleotides: TGTTCCAGCAGCTTACCCCCTCAGGGGGCTAGTAACATTCAGTACTTC. Translating it yields CSSSLPPQGASNIQYF.

In its sample, this clone was seen a few times. The V call is TRBV10-3, the J call TRBJ2-7, with 7 bases matching TRBD1. Germline values: CDR1 ENHRY, CDR2 SYGVKD. V gave up 5 bases and J gave up 4 bases; unmatched junction bases: 2. This CDR3 has 12 amino acids. The CDR3 DNA is TGTGCCATCAGTCAGGGGGAGTACGAGCAGTACTTC. Translation gives CAISQGEYEQYF.

CDR3: CASSLAQGVLLNEQYF. The CDR3, as DNA: TGTGCCAGCAGCTTGGCTCAGGGGGTCCTTCTTAACGAGCAGTACTTC. V is TRBV5-4 and J is TRBJ2-7; 7 bases are a match to TRBD1. Germline loops: CDR1 SGHNT, CDR2 YYREEE (reference sequence). The CDR3 is 16 amino acids. V shed 0 bases and J 5 bases; nucleotides not matched to a gene: 11.

V gene TRBV11-2 combines with J gene TRBJ1-5; D is undetermined. The V gene's germline CDR1 is SGHAT and CDR2 FQNNGV. With 1 base removed from V and 5 bases from J, the gap between germline ends came to 9 bases. The CDR3 consists of 14 residues. The CDR3: CASSLVTVDQPQHF. In nucleotides, the CDR3 is TGTGCCAGCAGCTTAGTCACAGTTGATCAGCCCCAGCATTTT.

This clone was counted a single time. CDR3 sequence: CASTLSTGGGDTQYF. In DNA, the CDR3 is TGTGCCAGCACCCTATCGACAGGGGGAGGAGATACGCAGTATTTT. The chain has TRBV9 and TRBJ2-3, with 9 bases identical to TRBD1. The CDR3 has 15 residues. V gave up 6 bases and J gave up 5 bases; unmatched junction bases: 10. CDR1 and CDR2 from the germline V gene are SGDLS and YYNGEE.

The V and J genes are TRBV5-6 and TRBJ2-3; the D is unclear. The CDR3 contains 14 residues. Germline CDR1 and CDR2: SGHDT and YYEEEE. Between the trimmed V and J ends, which lost 6 bases and 2 bases, there was a span of 13 bases. CDR3 DNA: TGTGCCAGCACCCCGCGAGGCTTCACAGATACGCAGTATTTT. This encodes CASTPRGFTDTQYF.

The chain employs TRBV15 and TRBJ1-6; D call uncertain. Germline CDR1 LNHNV, CDR2 YYDKDF (reference sequence). V lost 0 bases, J lost 0 bases, and 9 bases lay in between. The CDR3 sequence is 17 residues long. The CDR3 DNA reads as TGTGCCACCAGCAGAGATAAAGGGAGCTCCTATAATTCACCCCTCCACTTT. Its translation: CATSRDKGSSYNSPLHF.

This sequence joins TRBV9 and TRBJ2-7; a possible D gene is TRBD2 (6 bases). The CDR3 spans 12 residues. Germline assignment: CDR1 SGDLS and CDR2 YYNGEE. V lost 9 bases and J 2 bases, leaving 12 bases between the germline ends. The CDR3 loop is CATSAGTYEQYF. The DNA of the CDR3 is TGTGCCACCTCGGCGGGGACCTACGAGCAGTACTTC.

The chain's CDR3 is CASSPSTSFDEQFF. CDR3 nucleotides: TGCGCCAGCAGCCCCTCGACTAGCTTCGATGAGCAGTTCTTC. The genes are TRBV5-1 and TRBJ2-1; TRBD2 matches 7 bases. This CDR3 comprises 14 residues. Germline V lookup: CDR1 SGHRS, CDR2 YFSETQ. V was pared by 4 bases and J by 8 bases, with 9 bases of the junction left unmatched.

This chain uses TRBV2 with TRBJ1-5; D is perhaps TRBD1 (5 bases). Germline loops: CDR1 SNHLY, CDR2 FYNNEI. There are 14 residues in the CDR3. V shed 8 bases and J shed 5 bases, with 16 bases lying between them. The CDR3 reads CASLNPGSDQPQHF. As DNA, the CDR3 is TGTGCCAGCCTTAACCCAGGGTCGGATCAGCCCCAGCATTTT.

The chain employs TRBV9 and TRBJ1-6; 10 bases align to TRBD1. Germline assignment: CDR1 SGDLS and CDR2 YYNGEE. V dropped 5 bases and J dropped 9; count of bases not matched to a gene: 8. This CDR3 contains 15 residues. Here the CDR3 reads CASRSSGTGVSPLHF. The DNA for the CDR3 is TGTGCCAGCAGGTCCTCCGGGACAGGGGTTTCACCCCTCCACTTT.

The chain employs TRBV11-3 and TRBJ2-1, with 7 bases aligning to TRBD2. V shed 5 bases and J 10 bases; nucleotides not matched to a gene: 17. The CDR3 has 16 amino acids. Germline lookup yields CDR1 SGHNT and CDR2 YENEEA. The CDR3 loop is CASSRGVGMRPGEQFF. In nucleotides, the CDR3 is TGTGCCAGCAGCCGGGGGGTAGGGATGAGGCCCGGGGAGCAGTTCTTC.

The chain combines TRBV5-1 with TRBJ2-5, with 12 bases aligning to TRBD1. CDR1 and CDR2 from the germline V gene are SGHRS and YFSETQ. J lost 5 bases, V lost 3 bases, and 5 bases had no gene match. This CDR3 spans 15 amino acids. The CDR3 is CASSWGQGARETQYF. Written as DNA, the CDR3 is TGCGCCAGCAGCTGGGGACAGGGGGCGAGGGAGACCCAGTACTTC.

On this clone: At one end the junction does not follow the germline gene, possibly because of a read error. The chain is built from TRBV6-1 and TRBJ1-1, with unresolved D. This CDR3 is built from 11 residues. Looked up from germline, CDR1 is MNHNS and CDR2 is SASEGT. The DNA of the CDR3 is TGTGCCGGCAGTCAAAACACTGAAGCTTTCTTT. Its translation is CAGSQNTEAFF.

The genes are TRBV19 and TRBJ2-5, with D maybe TRBD1 (5 bases). Matching the DNA end better, TRBJ2-7 makes the J call doubtful. CDR3 size: 13 residues. Per germline, CDR1 LNHDA and CDR2 SQIVND (reference sequence). CDR3 DNA sequence: TGTGCCAGTAGCTTCAGGGTCGCGGACGAGCAGTACTTC. Translating it yields CASSFRVADEQYF.